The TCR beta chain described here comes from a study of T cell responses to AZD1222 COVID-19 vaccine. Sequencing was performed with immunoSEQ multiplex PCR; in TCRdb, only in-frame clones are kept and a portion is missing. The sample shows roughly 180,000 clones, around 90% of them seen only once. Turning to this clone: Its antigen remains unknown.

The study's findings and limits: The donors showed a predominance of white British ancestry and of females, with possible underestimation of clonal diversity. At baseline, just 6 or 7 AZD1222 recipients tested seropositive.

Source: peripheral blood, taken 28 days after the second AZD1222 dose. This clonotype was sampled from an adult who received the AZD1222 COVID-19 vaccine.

CDR3 residues: CASSYSDRYNQPQHF. DNA for the CDR3: TGTGCCAGCAGTTACTCCGACAGGTACAATCAGCCCCAGCATTTT. The gene calls are TRBV6-2 or TRBV6-3 and TRBJ1-5, with TRBD1 as a possible D gene (6 bases). The germline V and J ends were trimmed by 0 bases and 3 bases, with 9 bases remaining between them. CDR3 length: 15 residues. The germline gives CDR1 MNHEY, CDR2 SVGEGT.